This passage covers 28 T cell receptor beta chains from one sample sequenced in a study of long-term antiretroviral therapy in people with HIV. They ran version v3.0 of the immunoSEQ assay at survey level. Repertoires were generated with immunoSEQ multiplex PCR, while TCRdb's copy carries only in-frame clones and drops some. The sample shows 25,000 to 35,000 clones, over 90% of them seen only once. This material consisted of unsorted PBMCs, taken about 6.7 years after starting antiretroviral therapy. The origin of the receptors is a woman aged 40 to 50 with HIV.

The V and J genes are TRBV19 and TRBJ2-6; weak D call: TRBD1 (6 bases). The CDR3 loop spans 17 amino acids. V lost 4 bases and J lost 0, with 13 bases in between. Germline V gene lookup returns CDR1 LNHDA and CDR2 SQIVND (reference sequence). The DNA of the CDR3 is TGTGCCAGTAGTAGGGCTGACAGGCCCTCTGGGGCCAACGTCCTGACTTTC. It encodes CASSRADRPSGANVLTF.

The CDR3 DNA is TGTGCCAGCAGCCCCGGTCGGGAAAACACCATATATTTT. Translated, it gives CASSPGRENTIYF. The chain has TRBV11-2 and TRBJ1-3, with D uncertain. The CDR3 contains 13 residues. The germline V and J ends were trimmed by 5 bases and 6 bases, with 11 bases remaining between them. The V gene's germline CDR1 is SGHAT and CDR2 FQNNGV. The entire variable domain, with the rest obtained from reference TRBV11-2 and TRBJ1-3, is as follows: EAGVAQSPRYKIIEKRQSVAFWCNPISGHATLYWYQQILGQGPKLLIQFQNNGVVDDSQLPKDRFSAERLKGVDSTLKIQPAKLEDSAVYLCASSPGRENTIYFGEGSWLTVV.

V is TRBV5-1 and J is TRBJ2-7; TRBD1 aligns across 9 bases. The CDR3 covers 16 residues. With V trimmed by 3 bases and J by 6 bases, 13 bases remained unmatched. Germline CDR1 is SGHRS and CDR2 is YFSETQ. This CDR3 is CASSWGDRASFGEQYF. CDR3 nucleotides: TGCGCCAGCAGCTGGGGGGACAGGGCCTCATTTGGCGAGCAGTACTTC.

This clone turned up a few times. The chain combines TRBV4-3 with TRBJ2-1; 9 bases are a match to TRBD1. The length of the CDR3 is 20 residues. In germline, CDR1 is LGHNA, CDR2 YSLEER. The V segment lost 0 bases and the J segment 0 bases; nucleotides outside the gene matches: 12. CDR3 DNA sequence: TGCGCCAGCAGCCAAGAGAGCCCCTACCGGGACAGGGTCTCCTACAATGAGCAGTTCTTC. Encoded protein: CASSQESPYRDRVSYNEQFF.

The J gene is TRBJ2-5, the V gene TRBV10-3, with a tentative D call TRBD2 (5 bases). V was pared by 5 bases and J by 4 bases, with 14 bases between. Germline CDR1 reads ENHRY; CDR2 reads SYGVKD. The CDR3 sequence is 14 residues long. CDR3 nucleotide sequence: TGTGCCATCAGTCGGGCAGGTGAGGGAGAGACCCAGTACTTC. Translation: CAISRAGEGETQYF.

The genes are TRBV9 and TRBJ1-2; 8 positions agree with TRBD1. The V and J ends lost 3 bases and 2 bases, in that order; junction bases with no gene match: 9. This CDR3 region has 16 residues. The V gene's germline CDR1 is SGDLS and CDR2 YYNGEE. CDR3 sequence: CASSGGRTGSNYGYTF. Written as DNA, the CDR3 is TGTGCCAGCAGCGGAGGGAGGACAGGGTCCAACTATGGCTACACCTTC.

V is TRBV5-1 and J is TRBJ2-5; TRBD2 matches at 9 bases. The CDR3 totals 16 residues. The V segment lost 3 bases and the J segment 1 base; nucleotides outside the gene matches: 7. The germline gives CDR1 SGHRS, CDR2 YFSETQ. Here the CDR3 reads CASSSVAGASQETQYF. Written as DNA, the CDR3 is TGCGCCAGCAGCTCTGTAGCGGGGGCCTCCCAAGAGACCCAGTACTTC.

This chain joins TRBV30 and TRBJ1-3; D may be TRBD1 (6 bases). Trimming left V 0 bases short and J 1 base short, with 13 bases between. This CDR3 is built from 16 residues. Germline V gives CDR1 GTSNPN, CDR2 SVGIG (reference sequence). The CDR3 DNA sequence: TGTGCCTGGAGTGTACGGGGGGCTTTTTCTGGAAACACCATATATTTT. Amino acids: CAWSVRGAFSGNTIYF.

The J gene is TRBJ2-5, the V gene TRBV4-1; 12 positions agree with TRBD2. CDR1 is MGHRA and CDR2 is YSYEKL in the germline V gene. J lost 5 bases, V lost 0 bases, and 19 bases had no gene match. The CDR3 contains 21 residues. This CDR3 reads CASSQEFARQTSGGFRETQYF. The CDR3 region has the DNA TGCGCCAGCAGCCAAGAGTTCGCGCGCCAGACTAGCGGGGGATTCAGGGAGACCCAGTACTTC.

The rearrangement joins TRBV10-3 to TRBJ2-3; D perhaps matches TRBD2 (5 bases). CDR3 length: 13 residues. CDR1 is ENHRY and CDR2 is SYGVKD in the germline V gene. Trimming cost V 7 bases and J 5 bases, with 13 bases left between them. CDR3: CAINRLAGDTQYF. In DNA form, the CDR3 reads TGTGCCATCAATCGGCTAGCCGGAGATACGCAGTATTTT.

This clone was seen only a few times. This chain connects TRBV5-4 to TRBJ2-7; D call uncertain. Trimming left V 2 bases short and J 6 bases short, with 15 bases between. CDR3 length: 14 amino acids. Germline assignment: CDR1 SGHNT and CDR2 YYREEE (reference sequence). CDR3 DNA sequence: TGTGCCAGCAGCTTAGAATCAACCCCCGGCGAGCAGTACTTC. Protein product: CASSLESTPGEQYF.

This rearrangement joins TRBV2 to TRBJ1-2, with D uncertain. CDR3 size: 15 residues. With 4 bases removed from V and 8 bases from J, the gap between germline ends came to 20 bases. The germline V gene has CDR1 SNHLY and CDR2 FYNNEI. In DNA, the CDR3 is TGTGCCAGCAGTGGTTCTCGGGGAGGGAGTAGAGGCTACACCTTC. It specifies CASSGSRGGSRGYTF.

V gene TRBV7-9 combines with J gene TRBJ1-1, with D unresolved. Per the germline V gene, CDR1 is SEHNR and CDR2 is FQNEAQ (reference sequence). The CDR3 loop spans 14 amino acids. The ends were cut back, 4 bases at V and 2 bases at J, with 11 bases in the middle. This CDR3 is CASSSQAGNTEAFF. In DNA, the CDR3 is TGTGCCAGCAGCTCCCAGGCGGGAAACACTGAAGCTTTCTTT.

The chain carries TRBV6-4 and TRBJ2-1; 11 positions match TRBD2. Per germline, CDR1 MRHNA and CDR2 SNTAGT. The CDR3 totals 14 residues. The V segment lost 7 bases and the J segment 8 bases; nucleotides outside the gene matches: 7. The CDR3 DNA follows: TGTGCCAGCACCAAGGTAGCGGGGGGGTATGAGCAGTTCTTC. Translated: CASTKVAGGYEQFF.

The chain carries TRBV6-6 and TRBJ2-1; 11 bases agree with TRBD2. Germline values: CDR1 MNHNY, CDR2 SVGAGI (reference sequence). The junction had 1 base not matched to a gene; V was cut back by 2 bases and J by 4 bases. The CDR3 length is 15 residues. CDR3 coding DNA: TGTGCCAGCAGTTACCCTAGCGGGGGGTACAATGAGCAGTTCTTC. This translates into CASSYPSGGYNEQFF.

The chain employs TRBV2 and TRBJ1-2; D may be TRBD1 (5 bases). V lost 6 bases to trimming and J lost 3 bases, with 11 bases between them. Germline values: CDR1 SNHLY, CDR2 FYNNEI. The CDR3 is 13 residues long. For the CDR3, the DNA is TGTGCCAGCAGCACTCTGACAGACTATGGCTACACCTTC. Protein sequence: CASSTLTDYGYTF.

V gene TRBV7-2 combines with J gene TRBJ1-1; D perhaps matches TRBD1 (6 bases). V lost 4 bases and J 0 bases, leaving 12 bases between the germline ends. The CDR3 loop spans 15 amino acids. The germline V gene has CDR1 SGHTA and CDR2 FQGNSA. In DNA form, the CDR3 reads TGTGCCAGCAGCTCGAAACAGGGTGTGAACACTGAAGCTTTCTTT. This gives the protein CASSSKQGVNTEAFF. The full variable domain, its missing parts supplied by reference TRBV7-2 and TRBJ1-1, is GAGVSQSPSNKVTEKGKDVELRCDPISGHTALYWYRQSLGQGLEFLIYFQGNSAPDKSGLPSDRFSAERTGGSVSTLTIQRTQQEDSAVYLCASSSKQGVNTEAFFGQGTRLTVV.

V is TRBV5-1 and J is TRBJ2-5, with 9 bases identical to TRBD1. V lost 0 bases, J lost 2 bases, and 5 bases stayed unmatched. Germline assignment: CDR1 SGHRS and CDR2 YFSETQ. This CDR3 spans 16 amino acids. In nucleotides, the CDR3 is TGCGCCAGCAGCTTGGGGGACAGGGCAGGGCAAGAGACCCAGTACTTC. Its protein product is CASSLGDRAGQETQYF.

This sequence joins TRBV29-1 and TRBJ2-6; TRBD2 is a possible D gene (6 bases). This CDR3 region has 13 residues. Germline V gene lookup returns CDR1 SQVTM and CDR2 ANQGSEA. V was trimmed by 3 bases and J by 4 bases, leaving 7 bases between them. CDR3 bases: TGCAGCGTTGATGCGGGAGGGGCCAACGTCCTGACTTTC. It specifies CSVDAGGANVLTF.

The rearrangement uses TRBV30 and TRBJ2-5; D could derive from TRBD1 or TRBD2 (5 bases each). Looked up from germline, CDR1 is GTSNPN and CDR2 is SVGIG (reference sequence). This CDR3 region has 14 residues. V lost 2 bases to trimming and J lost 4 bases, with 14 bases between them. The DNA of the CDR3 is TGTGCCTGGAGTCTAGGGACGCTCGGAGAGACCCAGTACTTC. It specifies CAWSLGTLGETQYF.

This rearrangement joins TRBV10-3 to TRBJ2-3; 12 positions match TRBD2. The V and J ends lost 8 bases and 6 bases, in that order; junction bases with no gene match: 3. Germline V lookup: CDR1 ENHRY, CDR2 SYGVKD. This CDR3 contains 13 residues. CDR3 amino acids: CAILAGGPDTQYF. As DNA, the CDR3 is TGTGCCATCCTAGCGGGGGGGCCGGATACGCAGTATTTT.

The gene calls are TRBV2 and TRBJ2-7; 9 positions agree with TRBD2. The germline gives CDR1 SNHLY, CDR2 FYNNEI. CDR3 length equals 15 residues. J gave up 3 bases and V 1 base, and 4 bases lay outside the gene matches. CDR3 bases: TGTGCCAGCAGTGAAGGCCCTAGCGGGGTCTACGAGCAGTACTTC. Its translation: CASSEGPSGVYEQYF. The variable domain in full, with the rest retrieved from reference TRBV2 and TRBJ2-7, is EPEVTQTPSHQVTQMGQEVILRCVPISNHLYFYWYRQILGQKVEFLVSFYNNEISEKSEIFDDQFSVERPDGSNFTLKIRSTKLEDSAMYFCASSEGPSGVYEQYFGPGTRLTVT.

The genes are TRBV5-1 and TRBJ1-4, with D unclear. V gave up 0 bases and J gave up 5 bases, with 5 bases separating them. Germline V gene sequence: CDR1 SGHRS, CDR2 YFSETQ. The CDR3 is 13 amino acids. The chain's CDR3 is CASSLADNEKLFF. CDR3 sequence (DNA): TGCGCCAGCAGCTTGGCCGACAATGAAAAACTGTTTTTT.

The rearrangement links TRBV21-1 to TRBJ1-2; TRBD1 reflects the table's D call only, with no check against the DNA. TRBV21-1 is an annotated pseudogene. This CDR3 has 17 amino acids. The CDR3 nucleotides are TGTGCCAGCAGCAAAGGGTCGGGGACAGGGTCTAACTATGGCTACACCTTC. This sequence encodes CASSKGSGTGSNYGYTF.

This clone was detected only once. The chain carries TRBV30 and TRBJ2-2, with unresolved D. The germline gives CDR1 GTSNPN, CDR2 SVGIG (reference sequence). Trimming removed 1 base from V and 7 bases from J, with 7 bases in between. The CDR3 contains 12 residues. The CDR3, as DNA: TGTGCCTGGAGTGCGACTGGCGGGGAGCTGTTTTTT. This gives the protein CAWSATGGELFF.

The chain has TRBV4-2 and TRBJ1-2, with 12 bases lining up with TRBD1. CDR1 and CDR2 (germline): LGHNA, YNFKEQ. V gave up 0 bases and J gave up 2 bases; unmatched junction bases: 7. The CDR3 totals 18 residues. The CDR3 coding sequence is TGTGCCAGCAGCCAAGATGAGGGACAGGGGGCTGGGAACTATGGCTACACCTTC. It is translated as CASSQDEGQGAGNYGYTF.

V gene TRBV19 combines with J gene TRBJ2-5, with 8 bases matching TRBD1. The junction had 7 bases not matched to a gene; V was cut back by 5 bases and J by 2 bases. This CDR3 has 15 amino acids. In germline, CDR1 is LNHDA, CDR2 SQIVND (reference sequence). The CDR3 sequence: CASSSGQGGQETQYF. The CDR3, as DNA: TGTGCCAGTAGTTCCGGACAGGGCGGGCAAGAGACCCAGTACTTC. Together with reference TRBV19 and TRBJ2-5, the CDR3 gives the full variable domain: DGGITQSPKYLFRKEGQNVTLSCEQNLNHDAMYWYRQDPGQGLRLIYYSQIVNDFQKGDIAEGYSVSREKKESFPLTVTSAQKNPTAFYLCASSSGQGGQETQYFGPGTRLLVL.

The chain couples TRBV4-1 to TRBJ2-7; D is perhaps TRBD1 or TRBD2 (6 bases each). Germline values: CDR1 MGHRA, CDR2 YSYEKL. The CDR3 has 14 residues. With 1 base removed from V and 3 bases from J, the gap between germline ends came to 10 bases. CDR3 sequence reads: CASSQGGALYEQYF. The CDR3 DNA sequence: TGCGCCAGCAGCCAAGGGGGGGCTCTCTACGAGCAGTACTTC.